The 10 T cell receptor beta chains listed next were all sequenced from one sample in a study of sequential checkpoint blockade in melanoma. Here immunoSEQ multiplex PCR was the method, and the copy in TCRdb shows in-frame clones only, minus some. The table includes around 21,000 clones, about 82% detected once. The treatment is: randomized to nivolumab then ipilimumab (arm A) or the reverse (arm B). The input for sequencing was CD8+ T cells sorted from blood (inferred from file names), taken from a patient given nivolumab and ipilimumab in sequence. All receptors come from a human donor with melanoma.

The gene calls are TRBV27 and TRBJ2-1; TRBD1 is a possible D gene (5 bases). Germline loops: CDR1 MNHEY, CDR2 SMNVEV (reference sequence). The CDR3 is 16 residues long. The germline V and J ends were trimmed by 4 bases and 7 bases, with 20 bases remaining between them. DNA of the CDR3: TGTGCCAGCAGTTCCGGCCCAGGGTCCCCACGTAATGAGCAGTTCTTC. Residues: CASSSGPGSPRNEQFF.

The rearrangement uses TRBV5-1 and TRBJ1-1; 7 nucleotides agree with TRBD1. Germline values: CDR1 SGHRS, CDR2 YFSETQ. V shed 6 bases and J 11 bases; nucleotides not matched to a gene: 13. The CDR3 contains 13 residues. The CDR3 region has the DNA TGCGCCAGCACCGAATGGACAGGACGAAGGGCTTTCTTT. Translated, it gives CASTEWTGRRAFF.

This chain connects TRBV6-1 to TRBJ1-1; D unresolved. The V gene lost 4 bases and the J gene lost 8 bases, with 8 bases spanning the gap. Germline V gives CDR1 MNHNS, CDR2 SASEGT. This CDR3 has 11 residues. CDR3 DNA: TGTGCCAGCAGTGCGGGAGAGGAAGCTTTCTTT. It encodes CASSAGEEAFF.

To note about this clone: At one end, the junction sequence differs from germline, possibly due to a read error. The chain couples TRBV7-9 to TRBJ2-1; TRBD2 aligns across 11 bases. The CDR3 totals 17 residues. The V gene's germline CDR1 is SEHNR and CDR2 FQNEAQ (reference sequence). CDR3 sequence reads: CASSIAGGLSRYNEQFF. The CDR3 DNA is TGTGCCAGCAGCATAGCGGGGGGGCTTAGCCGATACAATGAGCAGTTCTTC.

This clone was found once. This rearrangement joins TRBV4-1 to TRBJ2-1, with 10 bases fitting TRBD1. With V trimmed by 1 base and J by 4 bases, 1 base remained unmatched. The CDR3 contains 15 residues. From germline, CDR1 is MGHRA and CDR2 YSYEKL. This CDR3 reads CASSQGQGAYNEQFF. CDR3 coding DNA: TGCGCCAGCAGCCAAGGACAGGGGGCTTACAATGAGCAGTTCTTC.

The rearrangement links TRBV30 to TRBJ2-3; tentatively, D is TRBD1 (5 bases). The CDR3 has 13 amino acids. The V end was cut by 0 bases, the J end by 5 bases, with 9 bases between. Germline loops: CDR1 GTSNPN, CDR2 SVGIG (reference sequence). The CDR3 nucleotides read TGTGCCTGGAGTGTACCAGGGTTAGATACGCAGTATTTT. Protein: CAWSVPGLDTQYF.

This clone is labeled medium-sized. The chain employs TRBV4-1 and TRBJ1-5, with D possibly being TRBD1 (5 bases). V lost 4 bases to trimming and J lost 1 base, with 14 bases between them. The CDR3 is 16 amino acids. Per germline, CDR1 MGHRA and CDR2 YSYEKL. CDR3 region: CASSREPGLSNQPQHF. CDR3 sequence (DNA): TGCGCCAGCAGCCGCGAGCCAGGGTTGAGCAATCAGCCCCAGCATTTT.

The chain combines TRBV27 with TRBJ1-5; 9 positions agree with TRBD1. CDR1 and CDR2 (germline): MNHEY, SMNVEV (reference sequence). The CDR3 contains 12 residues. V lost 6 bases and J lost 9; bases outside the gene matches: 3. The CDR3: CASRGQGAPQHF. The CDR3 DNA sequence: TGTGCCAGCAGGGGACAGGGTGCGCCCCAGCATTTT.

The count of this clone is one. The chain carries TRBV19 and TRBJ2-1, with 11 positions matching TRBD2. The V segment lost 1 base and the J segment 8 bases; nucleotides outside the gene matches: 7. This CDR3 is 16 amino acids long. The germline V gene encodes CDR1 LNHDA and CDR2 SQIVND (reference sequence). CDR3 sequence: CASSIVAGGPFDEQFF. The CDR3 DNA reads TGTGCCAGTAGTATAGTAGCGGGAGGGCCTTTCGATGAGCAGTTCTTC. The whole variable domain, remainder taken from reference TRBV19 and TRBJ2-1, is DGGITQSPKYLFRKEGQNVTLSCEQNLNHDAMYWYRQDPGQGLRLIYYSQIVNDFQKGDIAEGYSVSREKKESFPLTVTSAQKNPTAFYLCASSIVAGGPFDEQFFGPGTRLTVL.

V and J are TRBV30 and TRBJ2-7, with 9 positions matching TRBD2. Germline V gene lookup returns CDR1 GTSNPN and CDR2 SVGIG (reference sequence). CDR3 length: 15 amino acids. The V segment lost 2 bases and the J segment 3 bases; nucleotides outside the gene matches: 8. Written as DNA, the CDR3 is TGTGCCTGGAGTCCAGTAGCGGGAGTTGTCTACGAGCAGTACTTC. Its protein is CAWSPVAGVVYEQYF.